The 18 T cell receptor beta chains below all came from one sample that was sequenced in a study of regulatory T cells in long-lasting Graves disease. Time point here: newly diagnosed GD, antithyroid drugs for less than 3 months. There was RNA extracted from PBMCs, and the TCR library was made from it. Combining iRepertoire HTBI primers with Arm-PCR of CDR3 regions, the authors built TCR beta libraries. TCRdb re-called the multiplex PCR reads through MiXCR, storing one row per CDR3 protein. The sample lists around 460,000 distinct CDR3 sequences; around 15% were seen once. Separately, the same data were catalogued under a study of T cells in Graves' hyperthyroidism and ophthalmopathy.

The material was peripheral blood mononuclear cells (PBMCs), obtained at new diagnosis, from a patient treated with antithyroid drugs. Every receptor here comes from a woman aged 45-60 years with Graves disease.

The J gene is TRBJ2-3, the V gene TRBV28, with D perhaps given as TRBD1 or TRBD2 (5 bases each). Germline V CDR1 and CDR2: MDHEN, SYDVKM. The CDR3 is 12 amino acids. Trimming cost V 10 bases and J 6 bases, with 14 bases left between them. CDR3 sequence: CATKFEGDTQYF. The CDR3 bases are TGTGCCACCAAGTTTGAGGGGGATACGCAGTATTTT.

This clonotype has a count of ten or more. The rearrangement uses TRBV2 and TRBJ2-7; D is perhaps TRBD1 (6 bases). Trimming left V 5 bases short and J 1 base short, with 12 bases between. Germline V gives CDR1 SNHLY, CDR2 FYNNEI. This CDR3 contains 14 residues. CDR3 amino acids: CASSRGTNSYEQYF. The CDR3 nucleotides read TGTGCCAGCAGTAGGGGGACAAATTCCTACGAGCAGTACTTC. Full variable domain (outside the CDR3, taken from reference TRBV2 and TRBJ2-7): EPEVTQTPSHQVTQMGQEVILRCVPISNHLYFYWYRQILGQKVEFLVSFYNNEISEKSEIFDDQFSVERPDGSNFTLKIRSTKLEDSAMYFCASSRGTNSYEQYFGPGTRLTVT.

The J gene is TRBJ2-6, the V gene TRBV30; D tentatively reads TRBD1 or TRBD2 (5 bases each). CDR3 length: 17 residues. Trimming took 3 bases from V and 0 from J, leaving 15 bases between them. The germline V gene encodes CDR1 GTSNPN and CDR2 SVGIG (reference sequence). CDR3 sequence reads: CAWRGWDQASGANVLTF. CDR3 DNA: TGTGCCTGGAGGGGCTGGGACCAAGCCTCTGGGGCCAACGTCCTGACTTTC.

This clonotype was seen a few times. This may be a read error, as it is one base from a much larger clone. This chain connects TRBV6-1 to TRBJ1-5; 9 bases agree with TRBD1. The CDR3 length is 13 residues. From germline, CDR1 is MNHNS and CDR2 SASEGT. V dropped 5 bases and J dropped 7; count of bases not matched to a gene: 3. CDR3 nucleotides: TGTGCCAGCAGTACAGGGGGCAGGCAGCCCCAGCATTTT. Residues: CASSTGGRQPQHF.

Comment on this clonotype: With a much larger clone just one base away, this may be a read error. The chain has TRBV12-3 or TRBV12-4 and TRBJ2-3; D is perhaps TRBD2 (6 bases). This CDR3 contains 14 residues. The V and J ends lost 6 bases and 5 bases respectively, with 15 bases between them. CDR3 region: CASRNGGGIDTQYF. The CDR3 bases are TGTGCCAGCAGGAACGGGGGAGGTATAGATACGCAGTATTTT.

This clonotype was seen at least ten times. The chain carries TRBV28 and TRBJ2-7, with 10 nucleotides matching TRBD2. Germline loops: CDR1 MDHEN, CDR2 SYDVKM. The V and J ends lost 6 bases and 3 bases, in that order; junction bases with no gene match: 8. This CDR3 comprises 15 residues. DNA for the CDR3: TGTGCCAGCAGCTTAGGGCTAGCGGGGGTCTACGAGCAGTACTTC. This translates into CASSLGLAGVYEQYF.

This clonotype was counted between two and nine times. The chain carries TRBV10-3 and TRBJ2-3; D ambiguous. Germline CDR1 reads ENHRY; CDR2 reads SYGVKD. The CDR3 contains 12 residues. The V gene lost 3 bases and the J gene lost 5 bases, with 6 bases spanning the gap. CDR3 nucleotides: TGTGCCATCAGTGATCAGGTAGATACGCAGTATTTT. Amino acid sequence: CAISDQVDTQYF.

Ten or more counts support this clonotype. V usage is TRBV27 and J usage is TRBJ2-2, with a tentative D call TRBD2 (5 bases). The germline CDR1 and CDR2 sequences are MNHEY and SMNVEV (reference sequence). The CDR3 sequence is 15 residues long. Trimming pared 3 bases from V and 4 bases from J, leaving 12 bases between. The DNA of the CDR3 is TGTGCCAGCAGTTTCGGCCTACGGGGCACCGGGGAGCTGTTTTTT. Encoded protein: CASSFGLRGTGELFF.

This clonotype was seen repeatedly, ten times or more. The V and J genes are TRBV12-3 or TRBV12-4 and TRBJ1-1; D is perhaps TRBD1 (6 bases). Between the trimmed V and J ends, which lost 5 bases and 1 base, there was a span of 11 bases. The CDR3 length is 14 residues. CDR3 residues: CASSTGSKNTEAFF. In DNA, the CDR3 is TGTGCCAGCAGTACAGGGTCAAAGAACACTGAAGCTTTCTTT.

J is TRBJ2-7 and V is TRBV10-1, with D possibly matching TRBD1 (6 bases). The CDR3 contains 12 residues. Germline V lookup: CDR1 WNHNN, CDR2 SYGVQD (reference sequence). V lost 7 bases and J lost 2, with 9 bases in between. CDR3 region: CASMDSTYEQYF. The DNA for the CDR3 is TGCGCCAGCATGGACAGTACCTACGAGCAGTACTTC.

In its sample, this clonotype was seen many times. The chain is built from TRBV3-1 and TRBJ2-1; no reliable D call. Looked up from germline, CDR1 is LGHDT and CDR2 is YNNKEL (reference sequence). The CDR3 covers 13 residues. V dropped 6 bases and J dropped 4 bases, with 10 bases sitting between them. The CDR3 DNA sequence: TGTGCCAGCAGTCGAACACTTTACAATGAGCAGTTCTTC. This encodes CASSRTLYNEQFF.

This rearrangement joins TRBV5-1 to TRBJ2-2, with 8 positions matching TRBD1. V shed 4 bases, J shed 2 bases, and the junction held 7 bases outside the gene matches. CDR3 size: 16 residues. Germline lookup yields CDR1 SGHRS and CDR2 YFSETQ. CDR3 in amino acids: CASSLGTGRNTGELFF. In nucleotides, the CDR3 is TGCGCCAGCAGCCTTGGGACAGGTCGTAACACCGGGGAGCTGTTTTTT.

This clonotype was counted a few times. The chain uses TRBV12-3 or TRBV12-4 and TRBJ2-3, with 7 bases fitting TRBD1. Trimming took 6 bases from V and 0 from J; bases not matched to a gene: 6. This CDR3 has 15 amino acids. The CDR3 nucleotides are TGTGCCAGCAGATTCGACAGGGCTAGCACAGATACGCAGTATTTT. Its protein is CASRFDRASTDTQYF.

J is TRBJ2-5 and V is TRBV19; 7 bases agree with TRBD1. The J segment lost 2 bases and the V segment lost 5 bases, leaving 5 bases of the junction unmatched. Germline loops: CDR1 LNHDA, CDR2 SQIVND (reference sequence). The CDR3 length is 14 residues. The CDR3 protein is CASSSDRVQETQYF. The DNA for the CDR3 is TGTGCCAGTAGTTCAGACAGGGTGCAAGAGACCCAGTACTTC.

This clonotype was seen at least ten times. V gene TRBV28 combines with J gene TRBJ1-1, with no clear D. V lost 5 bases to trimming and J lost 5 bases, with 12 bases between them. This CDR3 region has 13 residues. The germline CDR1 and CDR2 sequences are MDHEN and SYDVKM. The CDR3: CASSDTPATEAFF. Here the CDR3 DNA reads TGTGCCAGCAGTGACACACCCGCGACTGAAGCTTTCTTT.

The chain carries TRBV20-1 and TRBJ2-1; TRBD2 agrees at 11 bases. This CDR3 spans 15 amino acids. The trim removed 0 bases at V and 6 bases at J, leaving 4 bases unmatched. CDR1 and CDR2 (germline): DFQATT, SNEGSKA (reference sequence). CDR3 amino acids: CSARDRLAGGNEQFF. Here the CDR3 DNA reads TGCAGTGCTAGAGATCGTCTAGCGGGGGGCAATGAGCAGTTCTTC.

This clonotype was seen more than once but under ten times. The V gene is TRBV4-2, the J gene TRBJ2-2; D not certain. The germline V gene encodes CDR1 LGHNA and CDR2 YNFKEQ. V lost 4 bases and J 5 bases, leaving 11 bases between the germline ends. This CDR3 has 14 residues. The CDR3, as DNA: TGTGCCAGCAGCCCATACTCGGATACCGGGGAGCTGTTTTTT. It specifies CASSPYSDTGELFF.

With regard to this clonotype: This may be a read error, as it is one base from a much larger clone. CDR3 residues: CAWSDLGARDNGQFF. Written as DNA, the CDR3 is TGTGCCTGGAGTGATTTGGGGGCTCGGGACAATGGGCAGTTCTTC. The chain has TRBV30 and TRBJ2-1, with a weak D call TRBD1 (6 bases). Looked up from germline, CDR1 is GTSNPN and CDR2 is SVGIG (reference sequence). The CDR3 length is 15 residues.